Listed below are T cell receptor beta chains from one sample, sequenced in a study of blood T cell repertoires in COVID-19. The assay was immunoSEQ multiplex PCR, and TCRdb's table has in-frame clones only and misses some. The sample contains some 290,000 clones, roughly 90% of which appear only once. Source material: peripheral blood. These receptor sequences come from a woman in her 30s with COVID-19, enrolled during active disease. CDR3s include the opening cysteine and the closing phenylalanine or tryptophan. D genes are given only for firm matches. Clone size appears in some rows only: once, few, many, or a class for an expanded clone.

j_call v_call d_call clone_size cdr3_aa cdr3_nt
TRBJ1-1 TRBV3-1/TRBV3-2 NA NA CASSQGGQHTEAFF TGTGCCAGCAGCCAAGGCGGACAGCACACTGAAGCTTTCTTT
TRBJ2-7 TRBV2 TRBD1 NA CASSTETGVGYEQYF TGTGCCAGCAGTACTGAAACAGGGGTGGGCTACGAGCAGTACTTC
TRBJ2-1 TRBV27 TRBD2 NA CASSAGLAFSYNEQFF TGTGCCAGCAGTGCCGGACTAGCGTTCTCCTACAATGAGCAGTTCTTC
TRBJ2-5 TRBV5-4 NA once CASSSTGIQETQYF TGTGCCAGCAGCTCCACAGGGATACAAGAGACCCAGTACTTC
TRBJ1-1 TRBV9 NA NA CASSVATRLNTEAFF TGTGCCAGCAGCGTAGCTACCAGGCTAAACACTGAAGCTTTCTTT
TRBJ1-2 TRBV3-1/TRBV3-2 NA NA CASSPPGGLGYYGYTF TGTGCCAGCAGCCCCCCCGGGGGGTTGGGCTACTATGGCTACACCTTC
TRBJ1-4 TRBV18 TRBD1 once CASSSDRGNEKLFF TGTGCCAGCTCATCGGACAGGGGCAATGAAAAACTGTTTTTT
TRBJ1-1 TRBV2 NA NA CASSLGGSPEAFF TGTGCCAGCAGTCTCGGGGGGTCCCCTGAAGCTTTCTTT
TRBJ2-7 TRBV24-1 TRBD2 NA CATSDPGLGSYEQYF TGTGCCACCAGTGACCCCGGACTAGGGTCCTACGAGCAGTACTTC
TRBJ1-2 TRBV19 NA NA CASSIDLGGERTWCYGYTF TGTGCCAGTAGTATAGATCTGGGGGGGGAGAGGACCTGGTGCTATGGCTACACCTTC
TRBJ2-3 TRBV10-1 TRBD2 NA CASSDYGLAASTDTQYF TGCGCCAGCAGTGATTACGGACTAGCGGCTAGCACAGATACGCAGTATTTT
TRBJ2-5 TRBV7-6 NA NA CASSLEPGDEGEETQYF TGTGCCAGCAGCTTAGAACCGGGGGATGAGGGCGAAGAGACCCAGTACTTC
TRBJ2-3 TRBV28 NA NA CASAFLGSSPSTDTQYF TGTGCCAGCGCCTTCTTGGGCTCCTCCCCTAGCACAGATACGCAGTATTTT
TRBJ1-2 TRBV30 NA few CAWVVQGNYGYTF TGTGCCTGGGTAGTACAGGGAAACTATGGCTACACCTTC
TRBJ2-3 TRBV10-3 TRBD2 NA CAIKLAGATDTQYF TGTGCCATCAAACTAGCGGGAGCCACAGATACGCAGTATTTT
TRBJ1-2 TRBV5-1 NA NA CASSPDRTNYGYTF TGCGCCAGCAGCCCGGACAGAACTAACTATGGCTACACCTTC
TRBJ2-1 TRBV10-2 TRBD2 NA CASSPGLAGASYNEQFF TGCGCCAGCAGTCCGGGACTAGCGGGAGCATCCTACAATGAGCAGTTCTTC
TRBJ2-7 TRBV6-5 TRBD1 NA CASRNNRDSYEQYF TGTGCCAGCAGGAATAACCGGGACAGCTACGAGCAGTACTTC
TRBJ2-3 TRBV9 TRBD2 NA CASSGGLAGATDTQYF TGTGCCAGCAGCGGGGGACTAGCGGGGGCAACAGATACGCAGTATTTT
TRBJ2-3 TRBV5-4 TRBD2 once CASSPLGGRASDTQYF TGTGCCAGCAGCCCGCTTGGCGGGAGGGCGTCAGATACGCAGTATTTT
TRBJ1-1 TRBV12-5 NA once CASGPSMGGAFF TGTGCTAGTGGTCCATCCATGGGGGGAGCTTTCTTT
TRBJ1-1 TRBV28 TRBD1 NA CASSPRDRKAFF TGTGCCAGCAGCCCCCGGGACAGAAAAGCTTTCTTT
TRBJ2-7 TRBV3-1/TRBV3-2 TRBD2 NA CASSQDGGLARYEQYF TGTGCCAGCAGCCAAGATGGAGGACTAGCCAGGTACGAGCAGTACTTC
TRBJ2-1 TRBV3-1/TRBV3-2 TRBD1 NA CASSRDRGSYNEQFF TGTGCCAGCAGCCGTGACAGGGGATCCTACAATGAGCAGTTCTTC
TRBJ1-5 TRBV23-1 NA once CASSLQGLSNQPQHF TGCGCCAGCAGTCTTCAGGGTCTGAGCAATCAGCCCCAGCATTTT
TRBJ2-7 TRBV29-1 NA NA CSVAGRTSSYEQYF TGCAGCGTGGCGGGTAGGACCAGCTCCTACGAGCAGTACTTC
TRBJ1-5 TRBV6-2/TRBV6-3 TRBD1 NA CASSYLTGGGQPQHF TGTGCCAGCAGTTACTTGACAGGGGGCGGTCAGCCCCAGCATTTT
TRBJ1-4 TRBV19 TRBD1 once CASSIGQGTNEKLFF TGTGCCAGTAGTATCGGACAGGGAACTAATGAAAAACTGTTTTTT
TRBJ1-5 TRBV11-2 TRBD1 NA CASSLAGQGVNQPQHF TGTGCCAGCAGCTTAGCGGGACAGGGGGTGAATCAGCCCCAGCATTTT
TRBJ1-2 TRBV5-1 TRBD1 NA CASSLGQGKGYTF TGCGCCAGCAGCTTGGGACAGGGAAAAGGCTACACCTTC
TRBJ1-2 TRBV6-5 TRBD1 NA CASRAGTERNYGYTF TGTGCCAGCAGGGCCGGGACAGAAAGGAACTATGGCTACACCTTC
TRBJ1-2 TRBV5-1 NA NA CASSLEGRGNYGYTF TGCGCCAGCAGCTTGGAAGGCAGGGGCAACTATGGCTACACCTTC
TRBJ1-5 TRBV20-1 NA NA CSASPPATGISPQHF TGCAGTGCTAGTCCTCCCGCGACAGGTATCTCGCCCCAGCATTTT
TRBJ2-1 TRBV7-6 TRBD2 NA CASSLTSGLSYNEQFF TGTGCCAGCAGCCTGACTAGCGGGCTCTCCTACAATGAGCAGTTCTTC
TRBJ1-1 TRBV5-6 NA once CASTISPGGTEAFF TGTGCCAGCACCATTAGCCCGGGAGGCACTGAAGCTTTCTTT
TRBJ2-3 TRBV3-1/TRBV3-2 TRBD1 once CASSFRRQGRADTQYF TGTGCCAGCAGCTTTAGACGACAGGGTCGGGCAGATACGCAGTATTTT
TRBJ1-1 TRBV6-4 TRBD1 NA CASSETGATTEAFF TGTGCCAGCAGTGAGACAGGGGCCACCACTGAAGCTTTCTTT
TRBJ2-7 TRBV5-1 TRBD1 NA CASSWTGGTGEQYF TGCGCCAGCAGCTGGACAGGGGGCACAGGGGAGCAGTACTTC
TRBJ1-1 TRBV6-6 TRBD1 NA CASSPGGWAGTEAFF TGTGCCAGCAGTCCAGGGGGGTGGGCTGGCACTGAAGCTTTCTTT
TRBJ2-5 TRBV7-6 NA NA CASSLETGGQETQYF TGTGCCAGCAGCCTCGAGACAGGTGGGCAAGAGACCCAGTACTTC
TRBJ2-5 TRBV27 NA NA CASSAGSWETQYF TGTGCCAGCAGTGCCGGGAGCTGGGAGACCCAGTACTTC
TRBJ1-6 TRBV10-3 TRBD1 NA CAISDRDSSYNSPLHF TGTGCCATCAGTGATCGGGACAGCTCCTATAATTCACCCCTCCACTTT
TRBJ1-1 TRBV7-9 NA NA CASRTRGTEAFF TGTGCCAGCCGAACTAGGGGGACTGAAGCTTTCTTT
TRBJ1-2 TRBV5-1 TRBD1 NA CASSMDRGRSYGYTF TGCGCCAGCAGCATGGACAGGGGGCGCTCCTATGGCTACACCTTC
TRBJ2-7 TRBV10-3 NA NA CAISESSGEQYF TGTGCCATCAGTGAGTCCAGTGGCGAGCAGTACTTC
TRBJ2-3 TRBV2 NA NA CASRLSQTASDTQYF TGTGCCAGCAGACTTAGCCAAACCGCATCAGATACGCAGTATTTT
TRBJ1-3 TRBV28 NA NA CASSFRVGGAYSGNTIYF TGTGCCAGCAGTTTCCGAGTGGGAGGGGCCTACTCTGGAAACACCATATATTTT
TRBJ2-2 TRBV28 TRBD1 NA CASSLWDRGTTGELFF TGTGCCAGCAGTTTATGGGACAGGGGTACAACCGGGGAGCTGTTTTTT
TRBJ1-1 TRBV19 TRBD1 NA CASSKRTGIGTEAFF TGTGCCAGTAGTAAAAGGACAGGGATAGGCACTGAAGCTTTCTTT
TRBJ1-1 TRBV4-1 NA once CASHGQLNTEAFF TGCGCCAGCCATGGACAGCTGAACACTGAAGCTTTCTTT
TRBJ1-2 TRBV29-1 NA NA CSVERTLEFGYTF TGCAGCGTTGAGCGGACTCTCGAATTTGGCTACACCTTC
TRBJ1-5 TRBV6-5 NA NA CASTDSTYNQPQHF TGTGCCAGCACTGACTCAACCTATAATCAGCCCCAGCATTTT
TRBJ2-5 TRBV7-9 NA NA CASSFVGTREGETQYF TGTGCCAGCAGCTTCGTGGGGACTCGCGAAGGGGAGACCCAGTACTTC
TRBJ1-1 TRBV29-1 NA NA CSAVLGTMNTEAFF TGCAGCGCGGTGTTGGGGACTATGAACACTGAAGCTTTCTTT
TRBJ2-7 TRBV19 TRBD2 NA CASSPLSGSSYEQYF TGTGCCAGTAGTCCCCTTAGCGGGAGCTCCTACGAGCAGTACTTC
TRBJ1-3 TRBV19 NA NA CASSPGLSWGTIYF TGTGCCAGTAGTCCGGGACTGTCCTGGGGCACCATATATTTT
TRBJ1-2 TRBV11-2 NA NA CASSPGVPTNYGYTF TGTGCCAGCAGCCCGGGGGTCCCCACTAACTATGGCTACACCTTC
TRBJ1-2 TRBV18 NA NA CASSPSNYGYTF TGTGCCAGCTCACCAAGCAACTATGGCTACACCTTC